The 23 T cell receptor beta chains below were found in one sample sequenced in a study of prognosis after radiotherapy for stage I lung cancer. The authors amplified TCR beta CDR3 from genomic DNA using two-round multiplex PCR. First-round PCR amplification was performed with primers specific to each TRBV and TRBJ gene. TCRdb used MiXCR to reprocess the multiplex PCR reads, holding one entry per CDR3 protein. The repertoire holds around 25,000 distinct CDR3 sequences, with 35% to 40% as singletons. The specimen was PBMCs, collected before or after stereotactic body radiation therapy (not recorded which). The receptors derive from a donor aged 50 or older with non-small cell lung cancer.

This chain joins TRBV2 and TRBJ2-2; no firm D call. Germline CDR1 is SNHLY and CDR2 is FYNNEI. V lost 8 bases, J lost 6 bases, and 7 bases lay in between. The CDR3 consists of 11 residues. For the CDR3, the DNA is TGTGCCAGCTGGGGTTCCGGGGAGCTGTTTTTT. As protein: CASWGSGELFF.

This clonotype was seen repeatedly, ten times or more. The V call is TRBV9, the J call TRBJ1-6, with unresolved D. This CDR3 contains 17 residues. V was clipped by 3 bases and J by 1 base, with 14 bases between them. Germline CDR1 reads SGDLS; CDR2 reads YYNGEE. CDR3 region: CASSASPPGSYNSPLHF. As DNA, the CDR3 is TGTGCCAGCAGCGCGAGCCCCCCGGGGTCCTATAATTCACCCCTCCACTTT.

This clonotype showed up many times. V usage is TRBV6-2 or TRBV6-3 and J usage is TRBJ2-7, with D possibly TRBD2 on 5 matching bases. Trimming stripped 6 bases from V and 3 bases from J, with 9 bases between. This CDR3 is built from 12 residues. Germline V gene lookup returns CDR1 MNHEY and CDR2 SVGEGT. For the CDR3, the DNA is TGTGCCAGCAGCAACCGGGACTACGAGCAGTACTTC. Translation gives CASSNRDYEQYF.

This clonotype has a single count. The chain uses TRBV15 and TRBJ1-5; D is perhaps TRBD1 (6 bases). Germline values: CDR1 LNHNV, CDR2 YYDKDF (reference sequence). CDR3 size: 14 residues. V was clipped by 6 bases and J by 6 bases, with 15 bases between them. CDR3: CATSLDRSVQPQHF. For the CDR3, the DNA is TGTGCCACCAGTCTAGACAGGTCGGTTCAGCCCCAGCATTTT.

For this clonotype: The junction departs from the called germline gene at one end, perhaps through a read error. V is TRBV6-1 and J is TRBJ1-2; 8 bases line up with TRBD1. The CDR3 runs to 15 residues. From germline, CDR1 is MNHNS and CDR2 SASEGT. The CDR3 nucleotides are TGTGCCAGCAGTGAACAGTTTGGGACAGGACCTGGCTACAACTTC. Residues: CASSEQFGTGPGYNF.

The V gene is TRBV19, the J gene TRBJ2-3, with D tentatively TRBD2 (6 bases). Germline lookup yields CDR1 LNHDA and CDR2 SQIVND (reference sequence). Trimming removed 3 bases from V and 5 bases from J, with 9 bases in between. The length of the CDR3 is 13 residues. This CDR3 reads CASSILGGDTQYF. The DNA of the CDR3 is TGTGCCAGTAGTATTTTGGGGGGAGATACGCAGTATTTT.

The V call is TRBV6-2 or TRBV6-3, the J call TRBJ1-6; a weak D match, TRBD1 (5 bases). The V gene lost 7 bases and the J gene lost 8 bases, with 12 bases spanning the gap. The CDR3 consists of 13 residues. CDR1 is MNHEY, CDR2 SVGEGT, per germline. CDR3 amino acids: CASIGDWDSPLHF. The CDR3 DNA is TGTGCCAGCATTGGGGACTGGGATTCACCCCTCCACTTT.

The rearrangement uses TRBV12-3 or TRBV12-4 and TRBJ1-2; D unclear. V shed 5 bases and J shed 5 bases, with 15 bases lying between them. CDR3 length equals 14 residues. This CDR3 reads CASSLITRLYGYTF. Here the CDR3 DNA reads TGTGCCAGCAGTCTAATCACCAGGCTATATGGCTACACCTTC.

This clonotype was observed a handful of times. Possible read error: a much larger clone is one base away. The V gene is TRBV20-1, the J gene TRBJ1-1, with D tentatively TRBD1 (6 bases). Trimming took off 5 bases at V and 10 bases at J, with 11 bases between the two ends. The germline V gene has CDR1 DFQATT and CDR2 SNEGSKA (reference sequence). The CDR3 has 10 residues. In DNA, the CDR3 is TGCAGTGCTGGGACACGGCGAGCTTTCTTT. Its translation: CSAGTRRAFF.

This clonotype has only one observation. The chain joins TRBV27 to TRBJ2-1; TRBD2 matches 7 bases. V lost 0 bases, J lost 0 bases, and 2 bases stayed unmatched. Looked up from germline, CDR1 is MNHEY and CDR2 is SMNVEV (reference sequence). This CDR3 spans 16 amino acids. DNA of the CDR3: TGTGCCAGCAGTTTATCCGGGGGGAGCTCCTACAATGAGCAGTTCTTC. It yields the protein CASSLSGGSSYNEQFF.

V and J are TRBV27 and TRBJ1-4, with D perhaps TRBD1 (5 bases). The CDR3 has 14 residues. Germline CDR1 reads MNHEY; CDR2 reads SMNVEV (reference sequence). V lost 3 bases and J 5 bases, leaving 10 bases between the germline ends. CDR3 region: CASSLRQLNEKLFF. As DNA, the CDR3 is TGTGCCAGCAGTTTGCGACAGCTGAATGAAAAACTGTTTTTT.

At least ten counts were recorded for this clonotype. This chain uses TRBV12-3 or TRBV12-4 with TRBJ1-1; D remains ambiguous. V lost 6 bases and J lost 7, with 18 bases in between. This CDR3 comprises 14 residues. CDR3 in amino acids: CASSVEARMNEAFF. The CDR3, as DNA: TGTGCCAGCAGCGTTGAGGCGAGAATGAATGAAGCTTTCTTT.

This clonotype was seen a handful of times. One base away lies a much larger clone, so this may be a sequencing read error. Here the CDR3 omits its conserved ending phenylalanine or tryptophan, so a read error is the likely source. The chain couples TRBV2 to TRBJ1-1; TRBD1 matches at 9 bases. Germline CDR1 is SNHLY and CDR2 is FYNNEI. With V trimmed by 6 bases and J by 1 base, 3 bases remained unmatched. This CDR3 contains 14 residues. This chain's CDR3 is CASRIQGANTEAFS. In nucleotides, the CDR3 is TGTGCCAGCAGGATACAGGGGGCGAACACTGAAGCTTTCTCT.

This clonotype was recorded at least ten times. This rearrangement joins TRBV3-1 to TRBJ2-3; D ambiguous. There are 15 residues in the CDR3. The germline V gene encodes CDR1 LGHDT and CDR2 YNNKEL (reference sequence). The V end was cut by 4 bases, the J end by 3 bases, with 14 bases between. The CDR3 reads CASSPRPDATDTQYF. The CDR3 nucleotides read TGTGCCAGCAGCCCTCGACCTGATGCGACAGATACGCAGTATTTT.

Judged by abundance, this clonotype is medium-sized. The V gene is TRBV27, the J gene TRBJ1-2, with TRBD1 identical over 9 bases. Germline-derived CDR1 and CDR2 are MNHEY and SMNVEV (reference sequence). V lost 5 bases and J lost 10; bases outside the gene matches: 11. This CDR3 spans 14 amino acids. The CDR3 DNA follows: TGTGCCAGCAGTACCGGACAGGGGACCCCCCCCTACACCTTC. Protein: CASSTGQGTPPYTF.

This clonotype was observed once. CDR3 protein: CASSMGMADTEAFF. In DNA, the CDR3 is TGTGCCAGTAGTATGGGTATGGCGGACACTGAAGCTTTCTTT. This rearrangement joins TRBV19 to TRBJ1-1; D gene unclear. V was cut by 3 bases and J by 3 bases, with 11 bases left in between. CDR1 is LNHDA, CDR2 SQIVND, per germline (reference sequence). The CDR3 is 14 residues long.

The chain employs TRBV6-4 and TRBJ2-2, with 8 bases fitting TRBD2. CDR3 length: 14 amino acids. The germline gives CDR1 MRHNA, CDR2 SNTAGT. V shed 3 bases and J 7 bases; nucleotides not matched to a gene: 4. In DNA, the CDR3 is TGTGCCAGCAGTGAAACTAGCGGAATCGGGGAGCTGTTTTTT. Protein product: CASSETSGIGELFF.

A remark on this clonotype: One end of the junction fails to match germline, which may point to a read error. The chain couples TRBV3-1 to TRBJ1-4; D not certain. The CDR3 covers 16 residues. CDR1 and CDR2 (germline): LGHDT, YNNKEL (reference sequence). The CDR3 loop is CDSSLGPPFLGEKLFF. For the CDR3, the DNA is TGTGACAGCAGCCTAGGGCCCCCTTTCCTGGGTGAAAAACTGTTTTTT.

This clonotype was found many times. The chain employs TRBV19 and TRBJ2-7; D tentatively reads TRBD1 or TRBD2 (6 bases each). The V gene's germline CDR1 is LNHDA and CDR2 SQIVND (reference sequence). Trimming shortened V by 6 bases and J by 4 bases, and 19 bases separated the two germline ends. The CDR3 has 15 residues. CDR3 sequence: CASSYPGAATYEQYF. CDR3 sequence (DNA): TGTGCCAGTAGCTACCCGGGGGCCGCCACTTACGAGCAGTACTTC.

This clonotype was seen repeatedly, ten times or more. The V gene is TRBV28, the J gene TRBJ2-2; 13 nucleotides agree with TRBD2. Germline loops: CDR1 MDHEN, CDR2 SYDVKM. V dropped 8 bases and J dropped 6; count of bases not matched to a gene: 3. The length of the CDR3 is 14 residues. CDR3 loop: CASRTSGRPGELFF. DNA for the CDR3: TGTGCCAGCCGGACTAGCGGGAGACCCGGGGAGCTGTTTTTT. Complete variable domain (other parts from reference TRBV28 and TRBJ2-2): DVKVTQSSRYLVKRTGEKVFLECVQDMDHENMFWYRQDPGLGLRLIYFSYDVKMKEKGDIPEGYSVSREKKERFSLILESASTNQTSMYLCASRTSGRPGELFFGEGSRLTVL.

This clonotype was picked up many times. This chain connects TRBV4-2 to TRBJ2-1, with D perhaps TRBD2 (5 bases). V shed 3 bases and J shed 0 bases, with 15 bases lying between them. Per the germline V gene, CDR1 is LGHNA and CDR2 is YNFKEQ. There are 17 residues in the CDR3. The CDR3: CASSQEDGVSSYNEQFF. The CDR3 nucleotides read TGTGCCAGCAGCCAGGAGGATGGCGTGAGCTCCTACAATGAGCAGTTCTTC.

The sample holds many counts of this clonotype. V is TRBV29-1 and J is TRBJ2-7, with 8 bases that match TRBD2. CDR1 and CDR2 from the germline V gene are SQVTM and ANQGSEA. The CDR3 has 14 amino acids. Trimming cost V 6 bases and J 2 bases; bases outside gene matches: 9. The CDR3 sequence is CSVELAGLTYEQYF. The DNA of the CDR3 is TGCAGCGTGGAGTTAGCGGGGCTAACCTACGAGCAGTACTTC.

Only one count was recorded for this clonotype. Since a much larger clone is just one base distant, this may be a read error. This chain uses TRBV20-1 with TRBJ1-1; 9 nucleotides agree with TRBD1. Germline lookup yields CDR1 DFQATT and CDR2 SNEGSKA (reference sequence). Trimming removed 6 bases from V and 6 bases from J; junction bases left unmatched: 5. The CDR3 spans 12 residues. CDR3 in amino acids: CSAGQGLAEAFF. The DNA of the CDR3 is TGCAGTGCCGGACAGGGGTTGGCTGAAGCTTTCTTT.